This TCR beta chain originates from a study of T cell responses to AZD1222 COVID-19 vaccine. Study results and caveats: There were mostly white British donors and more females than males, and clonal diversity was possibly underestimated. Recipients of two AZD1222 doses showed rising Spike-specific TCR breadth and depth. Only 5 or 6 AZD1222 recipients tested seropositive at baseline.

V trimming: 5 bases; J trimming: 6 bases; junction bases outside the gene matches: 6. The CDR3 runs 15 residues. Germline CDR1 LNHDA, CDR2 SQIVND (reference sequence). With respect to this clone: Antigen: not known.

Sequencing used immunoSEQ multiplex PCR; TCRdb keeps in-frame clones, though not all of them. The sample carries 75,000 to 100,000 clones, approximately 90% recorded once. The clonotype originates from an adult in good health. The sample consisted of peripheral blood, taken on day 0 of AZD1222 vaccination. V usage is TRBV19 and J usage is TRBJ1-5; 11 bases fit TRBD1. The CDR3 DNA is TGTGCCAGTAGTGGGGCCGGGACAGGGGGTCAGCCCCAGCATTTT. Translation gives CASSGAGTGGQPQHF.